The next 14 T cell receptor beta chains were all read from a single sample in a study of PD-L1 blockade in urothelial cancer. Measured with immunoSEQ multiplex PCR; TCRdb has only the in-frame clones, and not every one. The table has around 110,000 clones, around 90% seen once. As for time point: peripheral blood 6 weeks after treatment start. The input for sequencing was PBMCs, taken around atezolizumab (anti-PD-L1) treatment. The receptors were gathered from a man aged 55 to 70 with urothelial cancer.

This chain connects TRBV18 to TRBJ2-7; D remains unclear. Trimming took 3 bases from V and 2 from J, leaving 11 bases between them. Germline V lookup: CDR1 KGHSH, CDR2 LQKENI. This CDR3 region has 14 residues. CDR3 nucleotides: TGTGCCAGCTCACCTGGCTCCACCACCTACGAGCAGTACTTC. Translation gives CASSPGSTTYEQYF.

This chain links TRBV19 with TRBJ2-1; 7 bases agree with TRBD1. The length of the CDR3 is 14 residues. Germline CDR1 and CDR2: LNHDA and SQIVND (reference sequence). The trim removed 6 bases at V and 2 bases at J, leaving 4 bases unmatched. In DNA, the CDR3 is TGTGCCAGTAGAGGGGACAGAACCTACAATGAGCAGTTCTTC. Translating it yields CASRGDRTYNEQFF.

This clone showed up just once. The rearrangement uses TRBV6-6 and TRBJ1-1; D is possibly TRBD1 (6 bases). CDR1 is MNHNY, CDR2 SVGAGI, per germline (reference sequence). CDR3 length equals 15 residues. The V end was cut by 5 bases, the J end by 7 bases, with 20 bases between. CDR3 bases: TGTGCCAGCAGTGCTTCCGGTTGGGGGCTGGTTGAAGCTTTCTTT. It specifies CASSASGWGLVEAFF.

CDR3 bases: TGTGCCAGCAGTCCACTAGCGGAGCAGTACTTC. Amino acid sequence: CASSPLAEQYF. The genes are TRBV28 and TRBJ2-7; 7 nucleotides agree with TRBD2. The CDR3 loop spans 11 amino acids. Germline values: CDR1 MDHEN, CDR2 SYDVKM. Trimming cost V 5 bases and J 7 bases; bases outside gene matches: 2.

The J gene is TRBJ2-6, the V gene TRBV6-1, with D possibly being TRBD1 (8 bases). This CDR3 has 18 residues. Trimming shortened V by 3 bases and J by 4 bases, and 19 bases separated the two germline ends. Looked up from germline, CDR1 is MNHNS and CDR2 is SASEGT. DNA of the CDR3: TGTGCCAGCAGTGAGGGAGGGACAGGACTTGCCGGGGCCAACGTCCTGACTTTC. This codes for CASSEGGTGLAGANVLTF.

The CDR3 region has the DNA TGTGCCAGCAGCTTAGCGGGGGGAGTGCGACCAGGGACCTACGAGCAGTACTTC. It encodes CASSLAGGVRPGTYEQYF. The chain is built from TRBV7-8 and TRBJ2-7; TRBD2 is a possible D gene (6 bases). The V gene's germline CDR1 is SGHVS and CDR2 FQNEAQ. V shed 0 bases and J shed 2 bases, with 20 bases lying between them. The CDR3 contains 18 residues.

This chain links TRBV5-1 with TRBJ2-1, with D possibly TRBD2 on 6 matching bases. The length of the CDR3 is 17 residues. Germline lookup yields CDR1 SGHRS and CDR2 YFSETQ. V lost 0 bases and J 5 bases, leaving 18 bases between the germline ends. CDR3 coding DNA: TGCGCCAGCAGCTTGGAGGCTGCGGGACGGGGAAACAATGAGCAGTTCTTC. Translation gives CASSLEAAGRGNNEQFF.

J is TRBJ2-1 and V is TRBV29-1; D might be TRBD1 (5 bases). This CDR3 is 13 amino acids long. Germline lookup yields CDR1 SQVTM and CDR2 ANQGSEA. V was cut by 1 base and J by 9 bases, with 13 bases left in between. CDR3 nucleotide sequence: TGCAGCGTTGAAGGGGTACCTCAGGGTGAGCAGTTCTTC. Encoded protein: CSVEGVPQGEQFF.

This clone was recorded once. CDR3 nucleotide sequence: TGTGCCAGCTCACAAGCGGGAGGCGGTTACAATGAGCAGTTCTTC. This sequence encodes CASSQAGGGYNEQFF. This sequence joins TRBV18 and TRBJ2-1, with 9 bases that match TRBD2. The CDR3 length is 15 residues. Losses at the gene ends were 4 bases for V and 4 bases for J; bases not matched to a gene: 5. Germline V CDR1 and CDR2: KGHSH, LQKENI.

This chain links TRBV28 with TRBJ2-3; the D is unclear. CDR1 MDHEN and CDR2 SYDVKM come from the germline V gene. Trimming removed 3 bases at V and 6 bases at J, with 16 bases between. This CDR3 has 15 amino acids. In DNA, the CDR3 is TGTGCCAGCAGTTTTCCCCGGCTAGTCGCGGATACGCAGTATTTT. Translated: CASSFPRLVADTQYF.

The V and J genes are TRBV5-5 and TRBJ1-3; D perhaps matches TRBD1 (5 bases). Germline values: CDR1 SGHKS, CDR2 YYEKEE (reference sequence). The CDR3 totals 15 residues. V shed 1 base and J shed 0 bases, with 8 bases lying between them. CDR3 region: CASSLFRDSGNTIYF. In DNA, the CDR3 is TGTGCCAGCAGCTTGTTCAGGGACTCTGGAAACACCATATATTTT.

The V gene is TRBV5-5, the J gene TRBJ1-1; TRBD1 agrees at 9 bases. This CDR3 comprises 15 residues. Germline CDR1 SGHKS, CDR2 YYEKEE (reference sequence). J gave up 1 base and V 4 bases, and 5 bases lay outside the gene matches. This CDR3 is CASSPRDRANTEAFF. CDR3 bases: TGTGCCAGCAGCCCCCGGGACAGGGCGAACACTGAAGCTTTCTTT.

Notes on this clone: This same CDR3 is encoded by further DNA sequences in the sample. V and J are TRBV6-1 and TRBJ1-2; D not resolved. Trimming stripped 1 base from V and 5 bases from J, with 8 bases between. The CDR3 is 13 amino acids. Germline CDR1 reads MNHNS; CDR2 reads SASEGT. CDR3 sequence reads: CASSEGRGYGYTF. CDR3 DNA: TGTGCCAGCAGTGAAGGGAGAGGATATGGCTACACCTTC.

This clone was seen just once. The chain has TRBV19 and TRBJ2-7, with 10 bases that match TRBD1. Germline V lookup: CDR1 LNHDA, CDR2 SQIVND (reference sequence). The junction had 4 bases not matched to a gene; V was cut back by 4 bases and J by 4 bases. The CDR3 runs 14 residues. The CDR3 DNA is TGTGCCAGTAGTAAAGGACAGGGGGGTTACGAGCAGTACTTC. It specifies CASSKGQGGYEQYF.